This TCR beta chain was captured by sequencing in a study of cytomegalovirus exposure and HLA in healthy donors. Study-level background: In an earlier analysis, approximately 120 million unique TCR beta sequences were found from 200 million or so T cells.

Though nominally healthy at sampling, donors likely had unrecorded immune exposures. Note on this clone: Its cognate antigen is unknown.

Study-wide points: Reports credit the classifier with highly specific, highly sensitive diagnosis of cytomegalovirus status. Roughly uniform depth of sequencing across donors was assumed in presence/absence analyses.

Germline CDR1 SGHRS, CDR2 YFSETQ. Trimming took 0 bases from V and 2 from J, leaving 8 bases between them. The CDR3 runs to 14 residues. The PCR contained 60 Vbeta and 13 Jbeta primers. Assay: immunoSEQ multiplex PCR; the TCRdb copy retains only in-frame clones and omits some. This sample carries about 140,000 clones, 80% of them seen once, and the ten largest clones take around 2.5%. The clonotype was recovered from a man in his forties or fifties in good health and CMV-seronegative. The chain joins TRBV5-1 to TRBJ1-2, with D possibly matching TRBD1 (5 bases). The source material was PBMCs. CDR3 sequence: CASSLDWGNYGYTF. DNA of the CDR3: TGCGCCAGCAGCTTGGACTGGGGCAACTATGGCTACACCTTC.